Presented here are 23 T cell receptor beta chains from one specimen sequenced in a study of metastatic and nonmetastatic thyroid tumors. Thyroid surgery was performed in patients who had received no treatment beforehand. MiXCR re-clonotyped the PCR reads for TCRdb. The table lists under 55,000 clones, about a sixth of them singletons. The sample consisted of blood. These receptor sequences come from a female donor with papillary thyroid cancer or a benign thyroid nodule (not recorded which). Some clones in this sample may be carry-over from other donors' samples.

This clone was recorded many times. The CDR3 nucleotides read TGTGCCAGCTCACCCCATCCTCTAGCGGGAGGGCGAACCGGGGAGCTGTTTTTT. Protein: CASSPHPLAGGRTGELFF. The genes are TRBV18 and TRBJ2-2; TRBD2 matches 12 bases. The J segment lost 5 bases and the V segment lost 3 bases, leaving 10 bases of the junction unmatched. This CDR3 is built from 18 residues. The germline V gene encodes CDR1 KGHSH and CDR2 LQKENI.

This clone was seen ten or more times. This chain joins TRBV20-1 and TRBJ2-7, with 7 bases that match TRBD1. V gave up 6 bases and J gave up 0 bases; unmatched junction bases: 8. Germline lookup yields CDR1 DFQATT and CDR2 SNEGSKA (reference sequence). The CDR3 covers 14 residues. The CDR3 loop is CSAVPGQSSYEQYF. The CDR3 region has the DNA TGCAGTGCCGTCCCGGGACAGAGCTCCTACGAGCAGTACTTC.

The chain links TRBV3-1 to TRBJ1-6, with 7 nucleotides matching TRBD1. V lost 1 base to trimming and J lost 13 bases; unmatched junction nucleotides: 10. The CDR3 has 15 residues. Per germline, CDR1 LGHDT and CDR2 YNNKEL (reference sequence). CDR3 region: CASSQVGQSERPLHF. In nucleotides, the CDR3 is TGTGCCAGCAGCCAAGTGGGACAGAGTGAGCGTCCCCTCCACTTT. Using reference TRBV3-1 and TRBJ1-6 for the parts outside the CDR3, the full variable domain is DTAVSQTPKYLVTQMGNDKSIKCEQNLGHDTMYWYKQDSKKFLKIMFSYNNKELIINETVPNRFSPKSPDKAHLNLHINSLELGDSAVYFCASSQVGQSERPLHFGNGTRLTVT.

This clone occurred many times. This sample also contains other DNA sequences that code for the same CDR3. This chain connects TRBV2 to TRBJ2-1, with 9 nucleotides matching TRBD2. V shed 6 bases, J shed 8 bases, and the junction held 2 bases outside the gene matches. The CDR3 contains 12 residues. Germline V gene data show CDR1 as SNHLY and CDR2 as FYNNEI. This CDR3 reads CASRGLADEQFF. Here the CDR3 DNA reads TGTGCCAGCAGGGGACTAGCAGATGAGCAGTTCTTC.

In its sample, this clone was seen many times. This sequence joins TRBV6-1 and TRBJ1-2; 9 bases are a match to TRBD1. Germline CDR1 and CDR2: MNHNS and SASEGT. The CDR3 sequence is 16 residues long. With 5 bases clipped from V and 5 bases from J, the junction kept 12 bases outside the gene matches. The CDR3 DNA is TGTGCCAGCAGTCTAACTGAGGGACAGGGTGTATATGGCTACACCTTC. Protein sequence: CASSLTEGQGVYGYTF.

The sample holds a few counts of this clone. This sequence joins TRBV6-1 and TRBJ1-6; D might be TRBD1 (5 bases). The V end was cut by 7 bases, the J end by 7 bases, with 14 bases between. In germline, CDR1 is MNHNS, CDR2 SASEGT. The CDR3 is made up of 14 amino acids. The CDR3 DNA reads as TGTGCCAGCATCCTTGGGGACGGGAATTCACCCCTCCACTTT. As protein: CASILGDGNSPLHF.

In DNA, the CDR3 is TGTGCCTGGGCCCCAGGAGCGGGAGGGTTCGAGCAGTACTTC. Translating it yields CAWAPGAGGFEQYF. The chain recombines TRBV30 with TRBJ2-7; 10 nucleotides match TRBD2. V was clipped by 5 bases and J by 6 bases; unmatched bases: 10. This CDR3 is built from 14 residues. Germline CDR1 and CDR2: GTSNPN and SVGIG (reference sequence).

This clone was counted many times. The rearrangement joins TRBV20-1 to TRBJ2-1; D remains ambiguous. V lost 2 bases, J lost 9 bases, and 8 bases lay in between. The CDR3 covers 11 residues. Germline V lookup: CDR1 DFQATT, CDR2 SNEGSKA (reference sequence). The CDR3 DNA reads as TGCAGTGCTAGATCTGGGGTTGAGCAGTTCTTC. Translation: CSARSGVEQFF.

By share, this clone ranks as medium-sized. The chain is built from TRBV28 and TRBJ1-3, with D possibly TRBD1 on 6 matching bases. Germline V gene sequence: CDR1 MDHEN, CDR2 SYDVKM. The CDR3 spans 16 residues. Trimming took off 3 bases at V and 4 bases at J, with 16 bases between the two ends. CDR3 region: CASSLSTRGLGNTIYF. CDR3 DNA: TGTGCCAGCAGTTTGAGTACCCGGGGGCTAGGAAACACCATATATTTT.

This clone was counted ten times or more. The chain links TRBV7-6 to TRBJ2-2; D is uncertain. CDR1 SGHVS and CDR2 FNYEAQ come from the germline V gene. V lost 4 bases and J lost 3, with 0 bases in between. The CDR3 length is 11 residues. DNA for the CDR3: TGTGCCAGCAGCTACACCGGGGAGCTGTTTTTT. This translates into CASSYTGELFF.

The CDR3 reads CASSYSAGMANQPQHF. The CDR3 DNA sequence: TGTGCCAGCAGTTACTCGGCCGGGATGGCCAATCAGCCCCAGCATTTT. The chain combines TRBV6-5 with TRBJ1-5; no clear D gene. This CDR3 is built from 16 residues. Germline V CDR1 and CDR2: MNHEY, SVGAGI. Trimming left V 0 bases short and J 3 bases short, with 12 bases between.

This clone ranks as medium-sized (0.01 to 0.1%). This same CDR3 is encoded by further DNA sequences in the sample. The CDR3 DNA reads as TGTGCCAGCTCATGGGACAGGGGGCCCTACGAGCAGTACTTC. Translated: CASSWDRGPYEQYF. V usage is TRBV2 and J usage is TRBJ2-7; 12 nucleotides align to TRBD1. J was trimmed by 2 bases and V by 8 bases; bases with no gene match: 4. Germline V CDR1 and CDR2: SNHLY, FYNNEI. This CDR3 spans 14 amino acids.

This clone was counted many times. J is TRBJ1-5 and V is TRBV7-8, with 9 bases identical to TRBD1. The junction had 7 bases not matched to a gene; V was cut back by 5 bases and J by 2 bases. Germline CDR1 SGHVS, CDR2 FQNEAQ. This CDR3 contains 16 residues. Written as DNA, the CDR3 is TGTGCCAGCAGCGCAAAGGGGACAGGGCGCAATCAGCCCCAGCATTTT. Translated: CASSAKGTGRNQPQHF.

This chain joins TRBV28 and TRBJ1-1; D perhaps matches TRBD1 (5 bases). The CDR3 consists of 16 residues. Per germline, CDR1 MDHEN and CDR2 SYDVKM. V was shortened by 5 bases and J by 5 bases, with 21 bases between the two germline ends. CDR3 region: CASSVSPGRGVTEAFF. Written as DNA, the CDR3 is TGTGCCAGCAGTGTTTCCCCGGGACGGGGGGTTACTGAAGCTTTCTTT. Full variable domain (outside the CDR3, taken from reference TRBV28 and TRBJ1-1): DVKVTQSSRYLVKRTGEKVFLECVQDMDHENMFWYRQDPGLGLRLIYFSYDVKMKEKGDIPEGYSVSREKKERFSLILESASTNQTSMYLCASSVSPGRGVTEAFFGQGTRLTVV.

The table lists this clone with many counts. The DNA for the CDR3 is TGTGCCAGCAGCGAAGGGGCGGGGACCACGGTAGATACGCAGTATTTT. It specifies CASSEGAGTTVDTQYF. The rearrangement links TRBV9 to TRBJ2-3, with a tentative D call TRBD2 (6 bases). V lost 3 bases and J 5 bases, leaving 19 bases between the germline ends. This CDR3 comprises 16 residues. The V gene's germline CDR1 is SGDLS and CDR2 YYNGEE.

This clone was picked up a small number of times. The V and J genes are TRBV6-5 and TRBJ1-1; D is unresolved. The CDR3 totals 15 residues. CDR1 is MNHEY and CDR2 is SVGAGI in the germline V gene. V lost 7 bases and J 3 bases, leaving 18 bases between the germline ends. The CDR3 bases are TGTGCCAGCACTTATCTTTCGGGGTGGCACACTGAAGCTTTCTTT. It specifies CASTYLSGWHTEAFF.

In its sample, this clone was seen many times. The J gene is TRBJ2-7, the V gene TRBV5-1, with 7 bases fitting TRBD2. CDR1 is SGHRS and CDR2 is YFSETQ in the germline V gene. This CDR3 is 14 amino acids long. V gave up 6 bases and J gave up 6 bases; unmatched junction bases: 12. CDR3 coding DNA: TGCGCCAGCAAGGCCTGGGAGGGCACCGGCGAGCAGTACTTC. Translated, it gives CASKAWEGTGEQYF.

Details on this clone: Since a much larger clone is just one base distant, this may be a read error. Other DNA sequences within the sample encode an identical CDR3. This rearrangement joins TRBV7-9 to TRBJ2-7; no reliable D call. V lost 5 bases and J lost 6, with 17 bases in between. This CDR3 comprises 14 residues. Germline V gene lookup returns CDR1 SEHNR and CDR2 FQNEAQ (reference sequence). In DNA, the CDR3 is TGTGCCAGCAGCGTTGCTGCGAGATGGGGCGAGCAGTACTTC. The encoded protein is CASSVAARWGEQYF. The whole variable domain, filled in from reference TRBV7-9 and TRBJ2-7, reads DTGVSQNPRHKITKRGQNVTFRCDPISEHNRLYWYRQTLGQGPEFLTYFQNEAQLEKSRLLSDRFSAERPKGSFSTLEIQRTEQGDSAMYLCASSVAARWGEQYFGPGTRLTVT.

V is TRBV20-1 and J is TRBJ2-5, with 13 nucleotides matching TRBD2. V was pared by 4 bases and J by 5 bases, with 16 bases of the junction left unmatched. This CDR3 is 18 amino acids long. The germline V gene has CDR1 DFQATT and CDR2 SNEGSKA (reference sequence). The CDR3 is CSAISLAGGRVLVETQYF. CDR3 in DNA: TGCAGTGCTATTTCACTAGCGGGAGGGCGTGTTTTAGTCGAGACCCAGTACTTC.

This clone was seen repeatedly, ten times or more. The chain carries TRBV4-1 and TRBJ2-1, with TRBD2 matching over 10 bases. Trimming cost V 4 bases and J 5 bases; bases outside gene matches: 8. Germline loops: CDR1 MGHRA, CDR2 YSYEKL. This CDR3 contains 16 residues. The DNA for the CDR3 is TGCGCCAGCAGCCTTCCAGCGGGAGGGACTAACAATGAGCAGTTCTTC. This sequence encodes CASSLPAGGTNNEQFF.

This clone has a count of ten or more. It may be a read error: a sequence one base away is much more abundant. The same CDR3 is also encoded by other DNA sequences in this sample. The J gene is TRBJ1-1, the V gene TRBV28, with 8 positions matching TRBD1. CDR1 and CDR2 from the germline V gene are MDHEN and SYDVKM. This CDR3 comprises 15 residues. The CDR3 spells CASSPRQGQGGEAFF. The CDR3 region has the DNA TGTGCCAGCAGTCCACGACAGGGGCAGGGGGGTGAAGCCTTCTTT.

This clone came up many times. A much larger clone lies a single base off, so this may be a read error. The same CDR3 arises from other DNA sequences in this sample as well. This chain joins TRBV6-1 and TRBJ2-7; 11 bases are a match to TRBD2. The CDR3 extends over 14 amino acids. Germline CDR1 reads MNHNS; CDR2 reads SASEGT. The CDR3 sequence is CASRTASGRYGQYF. For the CDR3, the DNA is TGTGCCAGCAGGACAGCTAGCGGGAGGTACGGGCAGTACTTC.

The chain carries TRBV20-1 and TRBJ2-3; 9 bases are shared with TRBD2. The CDR3 totals 14 residues. The ends lost 5 bases at V and 2 bases at J; junction bases unmatched: 5. Germline V lookup: CDR1 DFQATT, CDR2 SNEGSKA (reference sequence). The CDR3 DNA is TGCAGTGCTTGGACTAGCGTGACCACAGATACGCAGTATTTT. Residues: CSAWTSVTTDTQYF.